The 2 T cell receptor beta chains listed next were all sequenced from one sample in a study of Graves' ophthalmopathy and Graves' hyperthyroidism. Investigators amplified TCR beta CDR3 regions from RNA transcripts. Second-round multiplex PCR came after first-round RT-PCR with HTBI primers. A single record per CDR3 protein comes from TCRdb applying MiXCR to the multiplex PCR reads. The top ten hold 11% of the sample, which has 1 million to 1.3 million distinct CDR3 sequences, about 40% seen once. The sample was peripheral blood or thyroid tissue (not recorded which). All receptors come from an adult man with Graves' hyperthyroidism.

This clonotype was recorded at least ten times. The V call is TRBV24-1, the J call TRBJ2-5; D may correspond to TRBD1 or TRBD2 (5 bases each). Looked up from germline, CDR1 is KGHDR and CDR2 is SFDVKD. V dropped 9 bases and J dropped 2 bases, with 12 bases sitting between them. The CDR3 length is 13 residues. The CDR3 bases are TGTGCCACCGAGGGACCGGTTCAAGAGACCCAGTACTTC. The encoded protein is CATEGPVQETQYF.

This clonotype was detected only once. The V gene is TRBV7-6, the J gene TRBJ2-7; TRBD2 might be the D (5 bases). The CDR3 extends over 13 amino acids. Germline CDR1 is SGHVS and CDR2 is FNYEAQ. V was clipped by 6 bases and J by 5 bases, with 14 bases between them. DNA for the CDR3: TGTGCCAGCAGTGACGGACTCCTCCACGAGCAGTACTTC. Protein sequence: CASSDGLLHEQYF. The full variable domain, with the rest looked up from reference TRBV7-6 and TRBJ2-7, is GAGVSQSPRYKVTKRGQDVALRCDPISGHVSLYWYRQALGQGPEFLTYFNYEAQQDKSGLPNDRFSAERPEGSISTLTIQRTEQRDSAMYRCASSDGLLHEQYFGPGTRLTVT.